Presented here are 28 T cell receptor beta chains from one specimen sequenced in a study of shared clonotypes between healthy human individuals. The data were produced by immunoSEQ multiplex PCR, yet TCRdb's version contains in-frame clones alone and is incomplete. The sample has 730,000 or so clones; more than 70% are singletons. Sequenced material: memory CD4+ T cells sorted from blood. Subset: CD45RA-negative fraction. These receptors came from a woman in her twenties or thirties in good health.

The chain joins TRBV6-5 to TRBJ2-5; no clear D. The CDR3 extends over 14 amino acids. V was shortened by 4 bases and J by 2 bases, with 11 bases between the two germline ends. The germline V gene encodes CDR1 MNHEY and CDR2 SVGAGI. CDR3 nucleotide sequence: TGTGCCAGCAGTTCGTGGATTATGCAAGAGACCCAGTACTTC. Amino acid sequence: CASSSWIMQETQYF.

The chain is built from TRBV28 and TRBJ2-3, with D uncertain. This CDR3 is built from 12 residues. V gave up 1 base and J gave up 8 bases, with 7 bases separating them. CDR1 and CDR2 from the germline V gene are MDHEN and SYDVKM. CDR3 in DNA: TGTGCCAGCAGTTTATACGGTCGTACGCAGTATTTT. This sequence encodes CASSLYGRTQYF.

Regarding this clone: This specimen includes other DNA sequences encoding the same CDR3. The chain combines TRBV6-5 with TRBJ1-5; D is perhaps TRBD1 (6 bases). Trimming cost V 4 bases and J 4 bases, with 11 bases left between them. The CDR3 consists of 14 residues. Per germline, CDR1 MNHEY and CDR2 SVGAGI. CDR3 in DNA: TGTGCCAGCAGTTCTGGACAGAGAAATCAGCCCCAGCATTTT. This translates into CASSSGQRNQPQHF.

The J gene is TRBJ2-3, the V gene TRBV14; D not certain. Germline lookup yields CDR1 SGHDN and CDR2 FVKESK. The length of the CDR3 is 13 residues. Trimming removed 4 bases from V and 4 bases from J, with 9 bases in between. CDR3 coding DNA: TGTGCCAGCAGCCCCCTCCGTGCAGATACGCAGTATTTT. It yields the protein CASSPLRADTQYF.

The chain joins TRBV10-3 to TRBJ1-1, with D maybe TRBD1 (6 bases). Trimming removed 1 base from V and 3 bases from J, with 9 bases in between. The germline V gene encodes CDR1 ENHRY and CDR2 SYGVKD. The length of the CDR3 is 14 residues. The CDR3 reads CAISEWEGDTEAFF. CDR3 DNA: TGTGCCATCAGTGAGTGGGAGGGGGACACTGAAGCTTTCTTT.

DNA of the CDR3: TGTGCCAGCAGTAGGGACTCGGACACAGATACGCAGTATTTT. Encoded protein: CASSRDSDTDTQYF. The chain links TRBV6-5 to TRBJ2-3, with a possible D match to TRBD2 (6 bases). Between the trimmed V and J ends, which lost 5 bases and 2 bases, there was a span of 11 bases. The CDR3 has 14 amino acids. The germline CDR1 and CDR2 sequences are MNHEY and SVGAGI.

The chain joins TRBV28 to TRBJ1-2; D is ambiguous. CDR1 MDHEN and CDR2 SYDVKM come from the germline V gene. V shed 4 bases and J shed 5 bases, with 8 bases lying between them. The CDR3 sequence is 12 residues long. CDR3 amino acids: CASSSDKYGYTF. CDR3 nucleotides: TGTGCCAGCAGTTCTGATAAGTATGGCTACACCTTC.

The chain links TRBV28 to TRBJ2-5; 8 nucleotides align to TRBD2. The V gene's germline CDR1 is MDHEN and CDR2 SYDVKM. The CDR3 is 15 residues long. V was pared by 6 bases and J by 1 base, with 7 bases of the junction left unmatched. In DNA, the CDR3 is TGTGCCAGCAGCCCAGGCGGGAGGCTCCAAGAGACCCAGTACTTC. Its translation is CASSPGGRLQETQYF.

The chain links TRBV10-1 to TRBJ2-2, with 9 bases identical to TRBD1. With 2 bases clipped from V and 7 bases from J, the junction kept 5 bases outside the gene matches. The length of the CDR3 is 15 residues. CDR1 is WNHNN and CDR2 is SYGVQD in the germline V gene (reference sequence). CDR3 coding DNA: TGCGCCAGCAGTGAGCCGGGACAGGGACACGGGGAGCTGTTTTTT. This sequence encodes CASSEPGQGHGELFF.

J is TRBJ2-1 and V is TRBV11-2, with D maybe TRBD1 (6 bases). Germline assignment: CDR1 SGHAT and CDR2 FQNNGV. V lost 1 base and J 6 bases, leaving 22 bases between the germline ends. This CDR3 contains 18 residues. CDR3 protein: CASSLVLRGTTRVNEQFF. CDR3 bases: TGTGCCAGCAGCTTAGTTTTGAGGGGGACAACTAGGGTCAATGAGCAGTTCTTC.

The chain has TRBV5-4 and TRBJ1-3; D is unresolved. Deletions cut 0 bases from V and 3 bases from J, with 10 bases between. Germline V gene sequence: CDR1 SGHNT, CDR2 YYREEE (reference sequence). CDR3 length: 15 residues. CDR3 residues: CASSLGESSGNTIYF. The CDR3 DNA reads TGTGCCAGCAGCTTGGGGGAGTCAAGTGGAAACACCATATATTTT.

The V call is TRBV28, the J call TRBJ2-1; D ambiguous. The CDR3 runs to 13 residues. Germline-derived CDR1 and CDR2 are MDHEN and SYDVKM. With 5 bases removed from V and 5 bases from J, the gap between germline ends came to 10 bases. CDR3: CASSGGHHNEQFF. The CDR3 DNA is TGTGCCAGCAGTGGTGGCCACCACAATGAGCAGTTCTTC. The variable domain in full, completed from reference TRBV28 and TRBJ2-1, reads DVKVTQSSRYLVKRTGEKVFLECVQDMDHENMFWYRQDPGLGLRLIYFSYDVKMKEKGDIPEGYSVSREKKERFSLILESASTNQTSMYLCASSGGHHNEQFFGPGTRLTVL.

This clone was recorded many times. The chain has TRBV11-1 and TRBJ1-1; D is uncertain. This CDR3 region has 13 residues. Germline V gene lookup returns CDR1 SGHAT and CDR2 FQDESV (reference sequence). V lost 6 bases to trimming and J lost 3 bases, with 11 bases between them. The CDR3 region is CASSFGVDTEAFF. In nucleotides, the CDR3 is TGTGCCAGCAGTTTTGGGGTGGACACTGAAGCTTTCTTT.

The chain uses TRBV2 and TRBJ2-7; D gene ambiguous. Germline V gene data show CDR1 as SNHLY and CDR2 as FYNNEI. CDR3 length: 12 residues. Trimming pared 7 bases from V and 2 bases from J, leaving 9 bases between. CDR3 sequence reads: CASIGETYEQYF. The CDR3 DNA reads as TGTGCCAGCATTGGGGAAACCTACGAGCAGTACTTC.

V usage is TRBV29-1 and J usage is TRBJ1-2; perhaps TRBD1 as D (5 bases). The CDR3 covers 13 residues. CDR1 is SQVTM and CDR2 is ANQGSEA in the germline V gene. Trimming cost V 7 bases and J 4 bases, with 16 bases left between them. CDR3 sequence (DNA): TGCAGCGGATCGACAGCGGATTCCTATGGCTACACCTTC. This sequence encodes CSGSTADSYGYTF. The whole variable domain, filled in from reference TRBV29-1 and TRBJ1-2, reads SAVISQKPSRDICQRGTSLTIQCQVDSQVTMMFWYRQQPGQSLTLIATANQGSEATYESGFVIDKFPISRPNLTFSTLTVSNMSPEDSSIYLCSGSTADSYGYTFGSGTRLTVV.

V gene TRBV5-4 combines with J gene TRBJ2-7; 9 nucleotides match TRBD2. The length of the CDR3 is 17 residues. The junction had 10 bases not matched to a gene; V was cut back by 0 bases and J by 3 bases. Per the germline V gene, CDR1 is SGHNT and CDR2 is YYREEE (reference sequence). This chain's CDR3 is CASSLVSSGMGVYEQYF. The CDR3 region has the DNA TGTGCCAGCAGCTTGGTTTCTAGCGGGATGGGAGTCTACGAGCAGTACTTC. The full variable domain, with the rest looked up from reference TRBV5-4 and TRBJ2-7, is ETGVTQSPTHLIKTRGQQVTLRCSSQSGHNTVSWYQQALGQGPQFIFQYYREEENGRGNFPPRFSGLQFPNYSSELNVNALELDDSALYLCASSLVSSGMGVYEQYFGPGTRLTVT.

The chain carries TRBV4-2 and TRBJ2-3; D might be TRBD2 (5 bases). The germline CDR1 and CDR2 sequences are LGHNA and YNFKEQ. The V end lost 2 bases, the J end lost 5 bases, and 14 bases lay between the germline ends. This CDR3 comprises 15 residues. CDR3 DNA sequence: TGTGCCAGCAGCCAACCTTCCACTAGAAAAGATACGCAGTATTTT. Amino acid sequence: CASSQPSTRKDTQYF.

The V call is TRBV7-8, the J call TRBJ2-7; D possibly corresponds to TRBD2 (6 bases). CDR1 and CDR2 from the germline V gene are SGHVS and FQNEAQ. CDR3 size: 16 residues. Between the trimmed V and J ends, which lost 6 bases and 0 bases, there was a span of 18 bases. In nucleotides, the CDR3 is TGTGCCAGCAGTTTTAGGGAGGCCATTTACTCCTACGAGCAGTACTTC. Translation: CASSFREAIYSYEQYF.

The chain links TRBV2 to TRBJ2-7, with 10 bases fitting TRBD1. This CDR3 spans 14 amino acids. The V gene's germline CDR1 is SNHLY and CDR2 FYNNEI. Trimming at V came to 6 bases and at J to 7 bases, leaving 9 bases not matched to a gene. CDR3 in DNA: TGTGCCAGCAGAGGACCGGGACAGGGGAGGGAGCAGTACTTC. Translating gives CASRGPGQGREQYF.

V and J are TRBV12-2 and TRBJ2-1; TRBD2, as called in the table, went unchecked against the DNA. TRBV12-2 is marked as a pseudogene. The CDR3 loop spans 16 amino acids. The DNA of the CDR3 is TGTGCAAGTCGCCCCCGGACTACATCCTCCTACAATGAGCAGTTCTTC. It yields the protein CASRPRTTSSYNEQFF.

The CDR3 loop is CASSRADSYNEQFF. Written as DNA, the CDR3 is TGTGCCAGCTCCCGAGCGGACAGCTACAATGAGCAGTTCTTC. The chain carries TRBV18 and TRBJ2-1, with D possibly being TRBD1 (6 bases). Germline CDR1 and CDR2: KGHSH and LQKENI. This CDR3 region has 14 residues. The V gene lost 6 bases and the J gene lost 3 bases, with 12 bases spanning the gap.

Worth noting for this clone: Within the sample, other DNA sequences also encode this same CDR3. The rearrangement uses TRBV14 and TRBJ2-1; TRBD2 matches at 7 bases. Looked up from germline, CDR1 is SGHDN and CDR2 is FVKESK. J was trimmed by 0 bases and V by 1 base; bases with no gene match: 3. There are 16 residues in the CDR3. The CDR3: CASSQVGGSSYNEQFF. CDR3 bases: TGTGCCAGCAGCCAAGTCGGGGGGAGCTCCTACAATGAGCAGTTCTTC.

J is TRBJ2-2 and V is TRBV4-1; D unresolved. Germline CDR1 and CDR2: MGHRA and YSYEKL. The V end was cut by 1 base, the J end by 7 bases, with 16 bases between. CDR3 size: 16 residues. Here the CDR3 reads CASSQGPLGGSGELFF. The CDR3 DNA reads TGCGCCAGCAGCCAAGGGCCCCTAGGCGGTAGCGGGGAGCTGTTTTTT.

Here the CDR3 reads CASSSPTAHYEQYF. CDR3 nucleotide sequence: TGTGCCAGCAGTTCCCCAACGGCCCATTACGAGCAGTACTTC. The chain combines TRBV28 with TRBJ2-7, with D unresolved. V lost 4 bases, J lost 4 bases, and 14 bases lay in between. The germline CDR1 and CDR2 sequences are MDHEN and SYDVKM. The CDR3 is 14 residues long. Full variable domain (remainder filled in from reference TRBV28 and TRBJ2-7): DVKVTQSSRYLVKRTGEKVFLECVQDMDHENMFWYRQDPGLGLRLIYFSYDVKMKEKGDIPEGYSVSREKKERFSLILESASTNQTSMYLCASSSPTAHYEQYFGPGTRLTVT.

Details on this clone: A read error may produce the germline difference seen at one junction end. The chain employs TRBV19 and TRBJ1-2; 9 nucleotides agree with TRBD1. Germline CDR1 LNHDA, CDR2 SQIVND (reference sequence). The CDR3 runs to 16 residues. The chain's CDR3 is CASSTHLIGQGLGDTF. The CDR3 nucleotides read TGTGCCAGTAGTACCCACTTAATCGGACAGGGGCTTGGCGACACCTTC. The full variable domain, in which reference TRBV19 and TRBJ1-2 provide the parts outside the CDR3, is DGGITQSPKYLFRKEGQNVTLSCEQNLNHDAMYWYRQDPGQGLRLIYYSQIVNDFQKGDIAEGYSVSREKKESFPLTVTSAQKNPTAFYLCASSTHLIGQGLGDTFGSGTRLTVV.

The chain couples TRBV2 to TRBJ1-2, with 9 bases identical to TRBD1. CDR1 and CDR2 from the germline V gene are SNHLY and FYNNEI. V shed 4 bases, J shed 3 bases, and the junction held 18 bases outside the gene matches. The CDR3 contains 19 residues. DNA of the CDR3: TGTGCCAGCAGTGGGGGGACACCGGGACAGGGACCAACTTACTATGGCTACACCTTC. Its protein is CASSGGTPGQGPTYYGYTF.

V gene TRBV10-2 combines with J gene TRBJ2-3; 8 bases fit TRBD2. Germline trimming cut 3 bases from V and 2 bases from J; bases unmatched to any gene: 4. The CDR3 runs 15 residues. Germline V gives CDR1 WSHSY, CDR2 SAAADI. CDR3 nucleotides: TGCGCCAGCAGTGAACAAGGACTAGCCACAGATACGCAGTATTTT. Amino acids: CASSEQGLATDTQYF.

In its sample, this clone was seen a few times. Other DNA sequences within the sample encode an identical CDR3. The chain uses TRBV19 and TRBJ1-5; no clear D gene. V lost 3 bases to trimming and J lost 7 bases, with 7 bases between them. Germline assignment: CDR1 LNHDA and CDR2 SQIVND (reference sequence). There are 12 residues in the CDR3. The chain's CDR3 is CASSISRQPQHF. The CDR3 coding sequence is TGTGCCAGTAGTATTTCGAGACAGCCCCAGCATTTT.